Listed below are T cell receptor beta chains from one sample, sequenced in a study of cytomegalovirus exposure and HLA in healthy donors. Clones were read by immunoSEQ multiplex PCR, and TCRdb kept only the in-frame ones, dropping some. Of 150,000 to 200,000 clones listed, approximately 82% are singletons. Sequenced material: PBMCs. These receptors all come from a young man in good health and CMV-seropositive. CDR3s include the opening cysteine and the closing phenylalanine or tryptophan. The order of the fields is J gene, clone size, V gene, D gene, CDR3 DNA, CDR3 protein. The D gene is left open where the match is weak. For some rows the clone size is stated as once, few or many, or as a class when expanded; others skip it.

>TRBJ2-7|NA|TRBV30|TRBD1
TGTGCCTGGAGTGTGGTAAGGGGGCGCGTCCAGCAGTACTTC
CAWSVVRGRVQQYF
>TRBJ2-7|NA|TRBV6-1|TRBD2
TGTGCCAGCAGGAAGGAGCGGGGATCCTACGAGCAGTACTTC
CASRKERGSYEQYF
>TRBJ2-3|NA|TRBV27|NA
TGTGCCAGCAGTTTATCCACAGGATACACAGATACGCAGTATTTT
CASSLSTGYTDTQYF
>TRBJ2-1|NA|TRBV9|TRBD2
TGTGCCAGCAGCGCCCAAGCGGGAGCAACCTCCTACAATGAGCAGTTCTTC
CASSAQAGATSYNEQFF
>TRBJ2-7|NA|TRBV19|NA
TGTGCCAGTAGTTACGAAGAACTAGGGGGCTACGAGCAGTACTTC
CASSYEELGGYEQYF
>TRBJ2-1|NA|TRBV7-8|TRBD2
TGTGCCAGCAGCTTCGGGACTATGAGCTCCTACAATGAGCAGTTCTTC
CASSFGTMSSYNEQFF
>TRBJ1-2|NA|TRBV6-5|TRBD1
TGTGCCAGCAGTTACCTGACAGGGGAGTATGGCTACACCTTC
CASSYLTGEYGYTF
>TRBJ2-1|NA|TRBV19|NA
TGTGCCAGTAGCCTAGGACTGTCACGATTTCTTTACAATGAGCAGTTCTTC
CASSLGLSRFLYNEQFF
>TRBJ1-2|few|TRBV28|TRBD1
TGTGCCACCGGACAGGGGAGGAGGTATGGCTACACCTTC
CATGQGRRYGYTF
>TRBJ2-5|NA|TRBV4-2|TRBD2
TGTGCCAGCAGCCCGTCAGGTGGCGGGAGGGAGACCCAGTACTTC
CASSPSGGGRETQYF
>TRBJ2-7|once|TRBV5-6|TRBD1
TGTGCCAGCAGCTCCATTCCGGGACAGGGTACATTATACGAGCAGTACTTC
CASSSIPGQGTLYEQYF
>TRBJ2-2|NA|TRBV7-2|TRBD1
TGTGCCAGCGTCCCTCCTCTGGGACAGCCGAACACCGGGGAGCTGTTTTTT
CASVPPLGQPNTGELFF
>TRBJ1-1|NA|TRBV7-3|NA
TGTGCCAGCAGCTTAAGGAGGGGCGCAGGTAACACTGAAGCTTTCTTT
CASSLRRGAGNTEAFF
>TRBJ2-2|NA|TRBV7-9|TRBD1
TGTGCCAGCAGTCCCGACAGGGCGAACACCGGGGAGCTGTTTTTT
CASSPDRANTGELFF
>TRBJ1-5|few|TRBV28|TRBD1
TGTGCCAGCAGCGGGACAGGGGGTGGTCAGGGCAATCAGCCCCAGCATTTT
CASSGTGGGQGNQPQHF